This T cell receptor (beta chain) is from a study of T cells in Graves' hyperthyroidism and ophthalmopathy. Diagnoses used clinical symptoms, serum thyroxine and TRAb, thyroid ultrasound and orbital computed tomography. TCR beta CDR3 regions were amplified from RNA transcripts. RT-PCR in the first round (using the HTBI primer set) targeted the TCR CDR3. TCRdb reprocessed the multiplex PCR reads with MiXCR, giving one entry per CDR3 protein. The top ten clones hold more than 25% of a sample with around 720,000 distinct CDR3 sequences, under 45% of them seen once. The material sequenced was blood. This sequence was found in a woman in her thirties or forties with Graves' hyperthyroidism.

The CDR3, as DNA: TGCGCCAGCAGCTTACCAGGGGTCCAAGAGACCCAGTACTTC. Its translation: CASSLPGVQETQYF. The gene calls are TRBV5-1 and TRBJ2-5, with D possibly TRBD1 on 6 matching bases. Per germline, CDR1 SGHRS and CDR2 YFSETQ. With 2 bases removed from V and 1 base from J, the gap between germline ends came to 9 bases. This CDR3 is built from 14 residues.